This T cell receptor beta chain was sequenced during a study of cytomegalovirus exposure and HLA in healthy donors. Generated by immunoSEQ multiplex PCR, the TCRdb table keeps only in-frame clones and is missing some. The sample holds over 150,000 clones, about 82% seen once. This clone turned up a few times. The CDR3 runs to 15 residues. V was shortened by 2 bases and J by 2 bases, with 12 bases between the two germline ends. The germline gives CDR1 MNHEY, CDR2 SVGAGI. The TCR originated in a human donor in good health. The rearrangement links TRBV6-5 to TRBJ1-2; D is perhaps TRBD1 (6 bases). Sequenced input: PBMCs. The CDR3 loop reads CASSYEVRGNYGYTF. CDR3 sequence (DNA): TGTGCCAGCAGTTACGAAGTCAGGGGAAACTATGGCTACACCTTC.